This T cell receptor beta chain is from a study of response to subunit inactivated influenza vaccine. Each CDR3 protein gets one entry after TCRdb re-called the RT-PCR reads with MiXCR. The sample has 540,000 or so distinct CDR3 sequences; roughly 13% are singletons. Comments on this clonotype: The antigen remains undetermined.

The CDR3 is 14 residues long. Germline CDR1 MNHEY, CDR2 SMNVEV (reference sequence). After removal of 3 bases from V and 4 bases from J, the junction contained 4 bases not matched to a gene. General observations from the study: After each seasonal influenza vaccination, few new T cells are recruited, the authors suggested.

The sequencing used PBMCs from blood, collected 40 to 50 days after vaccination. This receptor was identified in a man over 45 who received an inactivated influenza vaccine. The J gene is TRBJ1-2, the V gene TRBV27; 8 bases align to TRBD1. CDR3 loop: CASSFAGGSYGYTF. Written as DNA, the CDR3 is TGTGCCAGCAGTTTCGCAGGGGGCTCCTATGGCTACACCTTC.